This TCR beta chain was captured by sequencing in a study of T cell repertoires in cytomegalovirus infection. In its sample, this clonotype was seen many times. Germline V gives CDR1 MNHNS, CDR2 SASEGT. Losses at the gene ends were 6 bases for V and 9 bases for J; bases not matched to a gene: 7. The CDR3 sequence is 14 residues long. TCRdb reanalysed the reads using MiXCR and keeps one entry per CDR3 protein. Found here are 490,000 or so distinct CDR3 sequences, 11% of them singletons; the top ten hold 10% to 13%. The TCR comes from a human donor in good health (CMV status not recorded). Some clones in this sample may be carry-over from other donors' samples. Sequenced sample: PBMCs. The chain is built from TRBV6-1 and TRBJ1-6; 8 positions match TRBD1. The CDR3 sequence is CASSSTGGGSPLHF. DNA of the CDR3: TGTGCCAGCAGCTCCACAGGGGGAGGTTCACCCCTCCACTTT.